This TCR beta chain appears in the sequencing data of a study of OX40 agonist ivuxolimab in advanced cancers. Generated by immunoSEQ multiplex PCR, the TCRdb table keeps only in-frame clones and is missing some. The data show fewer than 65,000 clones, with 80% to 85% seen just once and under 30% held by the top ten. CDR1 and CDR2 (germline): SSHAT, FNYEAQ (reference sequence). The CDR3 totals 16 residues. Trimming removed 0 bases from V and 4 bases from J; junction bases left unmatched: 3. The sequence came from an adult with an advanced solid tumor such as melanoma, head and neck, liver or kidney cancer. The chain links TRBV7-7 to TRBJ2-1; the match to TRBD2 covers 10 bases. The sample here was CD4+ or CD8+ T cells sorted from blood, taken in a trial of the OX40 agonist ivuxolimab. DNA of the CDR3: TGTGCCAGCAGCTTAGCTGGACTAGCGGCATACAATGAGCAGTTCTTC. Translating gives CASSLAGLAAYNEQFF.